These 19 T cell receptor beta chains came from one sample sequenced in a study of blood T cell repertoires in COVID-19. TCRdb's copy holds only in-frame clones and misses some; the assay was immunoSEQ multiplex PCR. The table records around 100,000 clones, around 90% of them present only once. The sequencing input was peripheral blood. These receptors all stem from a man aged 45-65 years with active COVID-19.

CDR3 in DNA: TGTGCCAGCAGCAAAGCATCTGGGACTAGGGGCCGCGAGACCCAGTACTTC. It is translated as CASSKASGTRGRETQYF. This chain connects TRBV21-1 to TRBJ2-5; no check of the table's D call, TRBD2, against the DNA was made. TRBV21-1 is listed as a pseudogene. There are 17 residues in the CDR3.

The chain combines TRBV7-8 with TRBJ1-2; D remains unclear. CDR3 length: 16 residues. Germline values: CDR1 SGHVS, CDR2 FQNEAQ. V was cut by 7 bases and J by 0 bases, with 18 bases left in between. CDR3 in amino acids: CASTLAGVHSNYGYTF. CDR3 in DNA: TGTGCCAGCACCCTCGCGGGAGTTCATTCTAACTATGGCTACACCTTC.

The rearrangement links TRBV2 to TRBJ2-5; perhaps TRBD1 as D (6 bases). V shed 4 bases and J shed 7 bases, with 16 bases lying between them. The CDR3 totals 14 residues. Germline assignment: CDR1 SNHLY and CDR2 FYNNEI. For the CDR3, the DNA is TGTGCCAGCAGTGGGACTGAACTCAGGGGGACCCAGTACTTC. Translated, it gives CASSGTELRGTQYF.

Only a few counts were recorded for this clone. This chain uses TRBV2 with TRBJ1-6; no clear D. Looked up from germline, CDR1 is SNHLY and CDR2 is FYNNEI. The ends were cut back, 4 bases at V and 0 bases at J, with 7 bases in the middle. This CDR3 has 15 residues. The CDR3 region is CASSGLSSYNSPLHF. The CDR3 bases are TGTGCCAGCAGTGGCCTAAGCTCCTATAATTCACCCCTCCACTTT.

The chain employs TRBV9 and TRBJ1-1, with D uncertain. Germline values: CDR1 SGDLS, CDR2 YYNGEE. CDR3 length: 14 residues. Trimming removed 1 base from V and 5 bases from J, with 12 bases in between. The DNA of the CDR3 is TGTGCCAGCAGCGTAAGTCCCACAAGTACTGAAGCTTTCTTT. Translating it yields CASSVSPTSTEAFF. The full variable domain, with the rest looked up from reference TRBV9 and TRBJ1-1, is DSGVTQTPKHLITATGQRVTLRCSPRSGDLSVYWYQQSLDQGLQFLIQYYNGEERAKGNILERFSAQQFPDLHSELNLSSLELGDSALYFCASSVSPTSTEAFFGQGTRLTVV.

V and J are TRBV6-5 and TRBJ1-1; 8 bases are a match to TRBD1. This CDR3 comprises 12 residues. Trimming at V came to 6 bases and at J to 11 bases, leaving 8 bases not matched to a gene. Germline loops: CDR1 MNHEY, CDR2 SVGAGI. The CDR3 DNA follows: TGTGCCAGCAGATCAGGACAGGGTGGCGCTTTCTTT. Its translation: CASRSGQGGAFF.

The gene calls are TRBV18 and TRBJ2-1, with a tentative D call TRBD1 (5 bases). Trimming shortened V by 3 bases and J by 8 bases, and 8 bases separated the two germline ends. The CDR3 is 12 residues long. Germline CDR1 KGHSH, CDR2 LQKENI. The CDR3 is CASSPQGDEQFF. CDR3 DNA sequence: TGTGCCAGCTCACCCCAGGGCGATGAGCAGTTCTTC.

This sequence joins TRBV6-5 and TRBJ1-4; D uncertain. The CDR3 has 15 amino acids. Germline V gene lookup returns CDR1 MNHEY and CDR2 SVGAGI. Trimming cost V 2 bases and J 8 bases, with 15 bases left between them. CDR3 in DNA: TGTGCCAGCAGTTACGTAGCTCCCCCCAACGAAAAACTGTTTTTT. It encodes CASSYVAPPNEKLFF.

Only one count was recorded for this clone. V and J are TRBV7-2 and TRBJ2-3; 9 bases line up with TRBD2. This CDR3 has 16 residues. Germline V CDR1 and CDR2: SGHTA, FQGNSA. Trimming at V came to 6 bases and at J to 2 bases, leaving 9 bases not matched to a gene. CDR3 in amino acids: CASRSFSGGSTDTQYF. CDR3 coding DNA: TGTGCCAGCAGATCATTTAGCGGGGGATCCACAGATACGCAGTATTTT.

This rearrangement joins TRBV5-4 to TRBJ2-2; possible D gene TRBD1, 5 bases. The CDR3 spans 14 residues. Trimming took 6 bases from V and 3 from J, leaving 12 bases between them. The germline V gene encodes CDR1 SGHNT and CDR2 YYREEE (reference sequence). Here the CDR3 reads CASKSQGDTGELFF. CDR3 bases: TGTGCCAGCAAAAGTCAGGGCGACACCGGGGAGCTGTTTTTT.

V is TRBV3-1 (or the pseudogene TRBV3-2) and J is TRBJ2-7; 8 nucleotides line up with TRBD2. Looked up from germline, CDR1 is LGHDT and CDR2 is YNNKEL (reference sequence). Unmatched junction bases numbered 11, after V lost 3 bases and J lost 4 bases. The CDR3 contains 16 residues. DNA for the CDR3: TGTGCCAGCAGCCAGTCCTACGGCGGGGGGTCTTACGAGCAGTACTTC. Translation: CASSQSYGGGSYEQYF.

The rearrangement joins TRBV6-6 to TRBJ2-7; 16 nucleotides match TRBD2. There are 19 residues in the CDR3. J gave up 3 bases and V 5 bases, and 13 bases lay outside the gene matches. The germline V gene has CDR1 MNHNY and CDR2 SVGAGI (reference sequence). The CDR3, as DNA: TGTGCCAGCAGTCGATCCGGGACTAGCGGGGGGGCCGAAGTCTACGAGCAGTACTTC. Its protein product is CASSRSGTSGGAEVYEQYF.

The chain links TRBV5-6 to TRBJ2-1, with TRBD2 as a possible D gene (5 bases). Deletions cut 6 bases from V and 7 bases from J, with 8 bases between. This CDR3 contains 11 residues. CDR1 SGHDT and CDR2 YYEEEE come from the germline V gene. The CDR3 bases are TGTGCCAGCACCCGGGAAAATGAGCAGTTCTTC. Protein sequence: CASTRENEQFF.

This chain connects TRBV5-1 to TRBJ1-1; perhaps TRBD1 as D (6 bases). The CDR3 consists of 15 residues. CDR1 and CDR2 (germline): SGHRS, YFSETQ. V gave up 0 bases and J gave up 4 bases, with 13 bases separating them. CDR3 loop: CASSLETGTCTEAFF. The CDR3 DNA reads TGCGCCAGCAGCTTGGAAACAGGGACATGCACTGAAGCTTTCTTT.

This clone turned up a few times. This chain connects TRBV9 to TRBJ2-1; 12 bases line up with TRBD1. Trimming cost V 0 bases and J 7 bases; bases outside gene matches: 5. CDR3 length equals 16 residues. Germline V lookup: CDR1 SGDLS, CDR2 YYNGEE. CDR3 residues: CASSVGGQGARNEQFF. The DNA of the CDR3 is TGTGCCAGCAGCGTAGGGGGACAGGGGGCCCGGAATGAGCAGTTCTTC.

The V gene is TRBV10-3, the J gene TRBJ1-2; the D gene is possibly TRBD1 (5 bases). V dropped 2 bases and J dropped 8 bases, with 9 bases sitting between them. The CDR3 has 12 amino acids. From germline, CDR1 is ENHRY and CDR2 SYGVKD. The CDR3 loop reads CAISEPGEGYTF. As DNA, the CDR3 is TGTGCCATCAGTGAGCCGGGGGAGGGCTACACCTTC.

The chain has TRBV6-5 and TRBJ2-2; TRBD1 agrees at 10 bases. The CDR3 consists of 15 residues. The ends lost 5 bases at V and 5 bases at J; junction bases unmatched: 5. The germline gives CDR1 MNHEY, CDR2 SVGAGI. The CDR3 DNA sequence: TGTGCCAGCAGTCCGACAGGGGGCGGGACCGGGGAGCTGTTTTTT. This sequence encodes CASSPTGGGTGELFF.

The chain couples TRBV5-6 to TRBJ1-2; 7 nucleotides agree with TRBD1. V was clipped by 6 bases and J by 3 bases; unmatched bases: 8. The germline V gene has CDR1 SGHDT and CDR2 YYEEEE. CDR3 size: 14 residues. The CDR3 DNA reads as TGTGCCAGCACCCCAGGGGGGCGGTACTATGGCTACACCTTC. It specifies CASTPGGRYYGYTF. The complete variable domain, with remaining parts taken from reference TRBV5-6 and TRBJ1-2, reads DAGVTQSPTHLIKTRGQQVTLRCSPKSGHDTVSWYQQALGQGPQFIFQYYEEEERQRGNFPDRFSGHQFPNYSSELNVNALLLGDSALYLCASTPGGRYYGYTFGSGTRLTVV.

This rearrangement joins TRBV4-1 to TRBJ2-3; 7 bases agree with TRBD2. V gave up 3 bases and J gave up 2 bases; unmatched junction bases: 17. The CDR3 is made up of 19 amino acids. CDR1 is MGHRA and CDR2 is YSYEKL in the germline V gene. CDR3 sequence (DNA): TGCGCCAGCAGCCACCACGCGGTGAAGCGGGGACCATACACAGATACGCAGTATTTT. Protein product: CASSHHAVKRGPYTDTQYF.